These T cell receptor beta chains were read from a single sample in a study of blood T cell repertoires in COVID-19. Some clones are missing from TCRdb's copy, which holds only in-frame ones; the method was immunoSEQ multiplex PCR. In the table there are 95,000 to 150,000 clones, about four fifths of which are singletons. The source material was peripheral blood. All receptors derive from a man between 65 and 80 years old with acute or convalescent COVID-19. Both conserved end residues are part of each CDR3.

j_call | v_call | cdr3_aa
TRBJ1-6 | TRBV4-3 | CASSQLGQAYNSPLHF
TRBJ2-3 | TRBV3-1/TRBV3-2 | CASNLNRGVTSTDTQYF
TRBJ1-6 | TRBV4-2 | CASSQDRTGYSPLHF
TRBJ2-2 | TRBV7-3 | CASSLRSSGGSNTGELFF
TRBJ2-5 | TRBV18 | CASSPGQGARQETQYF
TRBJ2-5 | TRBV30 | CAWSVGGIQETQYF
TRBJ2-3 | TRBV18 | CASSRAGGLTDTQYF
TRBJ1-2 | TRBV6-2/TRBV6-3 | CASSYNRRNYGYTF
TRBJ1-6 | TRBV10-3 | CAISELRTGDNSPLHF
TRBJ2-7 | TRBV15 | CATSRVPDLYEQYF
TRBJ1-2 | TRBV3-1/TRBV3-2 | CASRQGNGGYTF
TRBJ1-3 | TRBV4-1 | CASSQDLRNTIYF
TRBJ1-2 | TRBV19 | CASSKPGQPDNYGYTF
TRBJ1-4 | TRBV7-8 | CASRSATNEKLFF
TRBJ1-1 | TRBV20-1 | CSASGGGSPLNTEAFF
TRBJ1-2 | TRBV4-1 | CASSGGTPPRGYTF
TRBJ1-4 | TRBV18 | CASSPTRGRYEKLFF
TRBJ1-3 | TRBV3-1/TRBV3-2 | CASSPTGLSGNTIYF
TRBJ2-6 | TRBV27 | CASSPSWANVLTF
TRBJ1-2 | TRBV3-1/TRBV3-2 | CASSQGFGQGNGYTF
TRBJ1-3 | TRBV5-1 | CASSLVAASGNTIYF
TRBJ2-7 | TRBV2 | CAGAGTRGYEQYF
TRBJ1-3 | TRBV5-6 | CASSLAAVAGNTIYF
TRBJ2-1 | TRBV11-1 | CASSLATGTHYNEQFF
TRBJ1-4 | TRBV3-1/TRBV3-2 | CASSQDNSLLGKLFF
TRBJ1-1 | TRBV6-6 | CASRQGSNTEAFF
TRBJ2-7 | TRBV5-6 | CASSDVRDRGSHEQYF
TRBJ1-2 | TRBV9 | CASSVAGEGYGYTF
TRBJ2-7 | TRBV6-5 | CASSYNRDSYEQYF
TRBJ2-3 | TRBV12-5 | CASGQFPGGITDTQYF
TRBJ1-6 | TRBV7-2 | CASSLFRRDSPLHF
TRBJ2-3 | TRBV9 | CASSVKQGTDTQYF
TRBJ2-2 | TRBV3-1/TRBV3-2 | CASWGGGAGELFF
TRBJ1-1 | TRBV5-1 | CASSVAGTGNEAFF
TRBJ1-5 | TRBV6-6 | CASREGQENQPQHF
TRBJ1-3 | TRBV10-3 | CAISDRSTDSGNTIYF
TRBJ1-3 | TRBV14 | CASSRTFSGNTIYF
TRBJ2-7 | TRBV7-7 | CASSLLGGGEQYF
TRBJ2-3 | TRBV9 | CASSGSSSRTDTQYF
TRBJ1-2 | TRBV4-2 | CASSQVGQPNYGYTF
TRBJ1-1 | TRBV20-1 | CSASSNLNEAFF
TRBJ1-6 | TRBV5-4 | CASSLVDREYNSPLHF
TRBJ1-3 | TRBV9 | CASSAASPTVTTGNTIYF
TRBJ2-3 | TRBV4-2 | CASSQDQGHNTQYF
TRBJ1-2 | TRBV6-5 | CASSRSPGQGHGYTF